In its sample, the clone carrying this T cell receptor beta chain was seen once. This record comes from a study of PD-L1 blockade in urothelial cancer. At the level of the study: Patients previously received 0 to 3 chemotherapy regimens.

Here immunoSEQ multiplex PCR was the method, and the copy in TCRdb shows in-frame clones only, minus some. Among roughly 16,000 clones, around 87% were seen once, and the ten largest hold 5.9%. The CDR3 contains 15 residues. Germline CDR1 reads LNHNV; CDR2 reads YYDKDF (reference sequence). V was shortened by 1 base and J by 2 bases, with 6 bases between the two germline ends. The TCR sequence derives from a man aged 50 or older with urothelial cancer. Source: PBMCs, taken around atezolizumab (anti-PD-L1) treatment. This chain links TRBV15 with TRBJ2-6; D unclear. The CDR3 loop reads CATSRGGAGANVLTF. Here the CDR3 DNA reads TGTGCCACCAGCAGAGGAGGCGCTGGGGCCAACGTCCTGACTTTC.